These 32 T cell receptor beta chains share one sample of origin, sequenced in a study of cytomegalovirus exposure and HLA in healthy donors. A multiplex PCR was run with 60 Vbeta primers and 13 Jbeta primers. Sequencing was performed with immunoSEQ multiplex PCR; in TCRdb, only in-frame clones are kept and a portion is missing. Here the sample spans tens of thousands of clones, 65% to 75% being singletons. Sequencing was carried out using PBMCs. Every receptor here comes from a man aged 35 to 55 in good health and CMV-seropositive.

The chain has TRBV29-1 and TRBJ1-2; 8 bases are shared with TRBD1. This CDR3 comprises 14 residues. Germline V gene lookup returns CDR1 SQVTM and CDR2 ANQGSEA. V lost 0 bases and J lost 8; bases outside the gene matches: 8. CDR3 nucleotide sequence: TGCAGCGTTGAAGAACTTGACAGGGGTGACGGCTACACCTTC. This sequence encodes CSVEELDRGDGYTF.

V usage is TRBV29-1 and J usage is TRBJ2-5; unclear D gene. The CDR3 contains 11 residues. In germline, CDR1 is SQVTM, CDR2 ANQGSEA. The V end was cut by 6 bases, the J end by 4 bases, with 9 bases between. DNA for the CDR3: TGCAGCGTCCGACTTGGAGAGACCCAGTACTTC. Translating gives CSVRLGETQYF.

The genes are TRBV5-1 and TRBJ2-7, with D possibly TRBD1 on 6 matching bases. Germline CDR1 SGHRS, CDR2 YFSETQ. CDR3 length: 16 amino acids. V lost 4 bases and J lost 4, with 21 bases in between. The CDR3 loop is CASSPPGDRTVYEQYF. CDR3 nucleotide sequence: TGCGCCAGCAGCCCCCCCGGCGACAGGACGGTGTACGAGCAGTACTTC.

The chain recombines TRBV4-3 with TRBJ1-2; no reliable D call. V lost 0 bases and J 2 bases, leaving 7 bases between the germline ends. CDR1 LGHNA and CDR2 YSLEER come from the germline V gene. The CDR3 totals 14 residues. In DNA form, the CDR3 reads TGCGCCAGCAGCCAAGAGGGCAGAAACTATGGCTACACCTTC. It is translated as CASSQEGRNYGYTF.

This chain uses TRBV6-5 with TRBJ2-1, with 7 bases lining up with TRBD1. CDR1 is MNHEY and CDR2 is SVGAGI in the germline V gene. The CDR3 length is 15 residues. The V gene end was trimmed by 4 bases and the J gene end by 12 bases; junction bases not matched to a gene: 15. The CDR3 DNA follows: TGTGCCAGCAGTTTGTCGCAGGGGGTCCGGGGTAGGCAGTTCTTC. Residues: CASSLSQGVRGRQFF.

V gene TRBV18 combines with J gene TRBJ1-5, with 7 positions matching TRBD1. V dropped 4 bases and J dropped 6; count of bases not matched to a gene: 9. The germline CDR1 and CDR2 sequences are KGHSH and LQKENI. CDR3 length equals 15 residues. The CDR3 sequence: CASSLDRVTTQPQHF. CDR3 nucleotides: TGTGCCAGCTCACTAGACAGGGTCACTACTCAGCCCCAGCATTTT.

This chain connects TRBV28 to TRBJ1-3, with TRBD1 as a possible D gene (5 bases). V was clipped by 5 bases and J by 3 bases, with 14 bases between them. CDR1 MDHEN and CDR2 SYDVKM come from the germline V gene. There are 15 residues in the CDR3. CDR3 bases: TGTGCCAGCAGTACCGCCGCGGGGGATGGAAACACCATATATTTT. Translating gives CASSTAAGDGNTIYF.

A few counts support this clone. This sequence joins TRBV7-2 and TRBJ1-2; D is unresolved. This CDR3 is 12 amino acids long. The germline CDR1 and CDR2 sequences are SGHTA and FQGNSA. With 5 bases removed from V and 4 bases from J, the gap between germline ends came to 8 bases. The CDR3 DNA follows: TGTGCCAGCAGCCCGACGGGCTATGGCTACACCTTC. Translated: CASSPTGYGYTF.

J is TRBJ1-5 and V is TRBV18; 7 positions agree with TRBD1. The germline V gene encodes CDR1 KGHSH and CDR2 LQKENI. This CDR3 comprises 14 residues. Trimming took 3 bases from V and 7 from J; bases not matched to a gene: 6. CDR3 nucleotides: TGTGCCAGCTCACCGACCGGACAGGACCAGCCCCAGCATTTT. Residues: CASSPTGQDQPQHF.

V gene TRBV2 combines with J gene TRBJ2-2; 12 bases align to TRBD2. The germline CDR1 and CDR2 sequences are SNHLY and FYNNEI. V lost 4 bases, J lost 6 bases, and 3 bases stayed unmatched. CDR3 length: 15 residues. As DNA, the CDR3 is TGTGCCAGCAGTGTACTAGCGGGGGGCTCCGGGGAGCTGTTTTTT. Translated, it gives CASSVLAGGSGELFF.

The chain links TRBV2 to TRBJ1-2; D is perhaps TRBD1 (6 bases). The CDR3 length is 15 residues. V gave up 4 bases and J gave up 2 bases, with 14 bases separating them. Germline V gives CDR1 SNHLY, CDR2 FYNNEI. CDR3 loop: CASSGDRRRNYGYTF. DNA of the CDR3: TGTGCCAGCAGTGGAGACAGGAGGAGAAACTATGGCTACACCTTC.

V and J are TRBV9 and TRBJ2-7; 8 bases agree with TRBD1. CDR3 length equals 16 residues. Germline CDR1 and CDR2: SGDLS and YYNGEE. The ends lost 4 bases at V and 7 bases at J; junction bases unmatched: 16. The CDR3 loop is CASSPSGGQAPGEQYF. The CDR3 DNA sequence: TGTGCCAGCAGCCCCAGTGGGGGACAGGCACCGGGGGAGCAGTACTTC. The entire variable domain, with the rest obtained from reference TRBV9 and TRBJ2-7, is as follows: DSGVTQTPKHLITATGQRVTLRCSPRSGDLSVYWYQQSLDQGLQFLIQYYNGEERAKGNILERFSAQQFPDLHSELNLSSLELGDSALYFCASSPSGGQAPGEQYFGPGTRLTVT.

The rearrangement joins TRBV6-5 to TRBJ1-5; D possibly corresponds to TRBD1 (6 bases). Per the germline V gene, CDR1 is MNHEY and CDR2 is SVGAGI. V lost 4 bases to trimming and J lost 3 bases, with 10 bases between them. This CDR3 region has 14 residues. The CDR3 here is CASSWTAYNQPQHF. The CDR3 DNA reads TGTGCCAGCAGTTGGACAGCCTACAATCAGCCCCAGCATTTT.

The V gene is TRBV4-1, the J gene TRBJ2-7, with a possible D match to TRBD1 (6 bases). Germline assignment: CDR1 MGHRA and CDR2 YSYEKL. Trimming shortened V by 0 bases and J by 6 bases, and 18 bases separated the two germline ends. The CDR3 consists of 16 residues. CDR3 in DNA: TGCGCCAGCAGCCAAGATCGGGACATCCTGCGACCCGAGCAGTACTTC. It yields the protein CASSQDRDILRPEQYF.

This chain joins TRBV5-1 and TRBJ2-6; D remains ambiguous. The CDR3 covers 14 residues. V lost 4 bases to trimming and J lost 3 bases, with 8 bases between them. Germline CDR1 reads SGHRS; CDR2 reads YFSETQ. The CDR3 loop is CASSEASGANVLTF. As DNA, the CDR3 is TGCGCCAGCAGCGAGGCCAGTGGGGCCAACGTCCTGACTTTC.

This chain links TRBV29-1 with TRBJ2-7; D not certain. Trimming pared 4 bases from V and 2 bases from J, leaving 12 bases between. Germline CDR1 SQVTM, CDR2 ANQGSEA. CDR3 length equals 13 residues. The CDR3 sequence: CSVGGLGAYEQYF. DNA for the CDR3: TGCAGCGTTGGTGGTCTCGGAGCCTACGAGCAGTACTTC.

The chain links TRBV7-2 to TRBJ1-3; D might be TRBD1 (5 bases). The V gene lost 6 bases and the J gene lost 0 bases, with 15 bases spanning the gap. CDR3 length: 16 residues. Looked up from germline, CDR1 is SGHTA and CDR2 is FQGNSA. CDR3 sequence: CASSVWGLHSGNTIYF. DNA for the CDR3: TGTGCCAGCAGTGTATGGGGCCTCCACTCTGGAAACACCATATATTTT.

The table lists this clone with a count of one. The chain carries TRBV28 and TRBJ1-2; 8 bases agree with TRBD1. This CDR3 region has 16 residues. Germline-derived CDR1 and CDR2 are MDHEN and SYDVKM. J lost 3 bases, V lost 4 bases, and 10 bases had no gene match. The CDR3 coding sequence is TGTGCCAGCAGTTCGCCCGGGACAGGCGAATACTATGGCTACACCTTC. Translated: CASSSPGTGEYYGYTF.

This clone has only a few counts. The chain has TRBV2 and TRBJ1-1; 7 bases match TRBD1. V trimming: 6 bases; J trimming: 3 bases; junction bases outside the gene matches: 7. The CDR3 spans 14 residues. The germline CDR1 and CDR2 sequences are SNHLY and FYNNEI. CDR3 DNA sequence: TGTGCCAGCAGGGAGACAGGGTTGTACACTGAAGCTTTCTTT. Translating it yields CASRETGLYTEAFF.

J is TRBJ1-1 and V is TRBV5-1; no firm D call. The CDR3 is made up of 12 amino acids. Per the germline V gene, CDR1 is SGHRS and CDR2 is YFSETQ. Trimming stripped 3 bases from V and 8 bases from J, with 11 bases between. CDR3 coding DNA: TGCGCCAGCAGCTCGGCGGCGGGGGAAGCTTTCTTT. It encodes CASSSAAGEAFF.

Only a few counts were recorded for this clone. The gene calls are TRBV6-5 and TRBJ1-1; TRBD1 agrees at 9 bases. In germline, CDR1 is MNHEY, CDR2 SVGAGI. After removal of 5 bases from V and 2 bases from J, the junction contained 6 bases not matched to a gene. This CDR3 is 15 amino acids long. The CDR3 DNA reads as TGTGCCAGCAGTACGAGACAGGGGGGAAACACTGAAGCTTTCTTT. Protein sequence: CASSTRQGGNTEAFF.

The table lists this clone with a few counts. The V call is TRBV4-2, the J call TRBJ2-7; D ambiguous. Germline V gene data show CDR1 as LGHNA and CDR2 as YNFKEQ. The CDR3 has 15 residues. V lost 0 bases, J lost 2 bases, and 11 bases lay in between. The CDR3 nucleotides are TGTGCCAGCAGCCAAGATACGAGGAGTGCCTACGAGCAGTACTTC. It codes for CASSQDTRSAYEQYF.

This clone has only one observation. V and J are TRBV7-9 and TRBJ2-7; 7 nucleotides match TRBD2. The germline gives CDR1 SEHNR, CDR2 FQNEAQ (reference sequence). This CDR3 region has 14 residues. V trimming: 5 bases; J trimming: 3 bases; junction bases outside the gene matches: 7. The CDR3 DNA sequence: TGTGCCAGCAGCCCCGGGACTACCCACTACGAGCAGTACTTC. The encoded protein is CASSPGTTHYEQYF.

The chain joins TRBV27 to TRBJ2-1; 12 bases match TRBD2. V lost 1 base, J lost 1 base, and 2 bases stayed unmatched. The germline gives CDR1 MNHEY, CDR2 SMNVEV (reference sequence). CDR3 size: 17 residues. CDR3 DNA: TGTGCCAGCAGTTTATGGACTAGCGGGGTATCCTACAATGAGCAGTTCTTC. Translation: CASSLWTSGVSYNEQFF.

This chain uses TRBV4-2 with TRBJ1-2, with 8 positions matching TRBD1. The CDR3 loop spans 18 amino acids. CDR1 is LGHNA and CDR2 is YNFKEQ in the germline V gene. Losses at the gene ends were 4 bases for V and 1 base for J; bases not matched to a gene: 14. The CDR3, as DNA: TGTGCCAGCAGCCGGGGCTCTGGGACAGGAACTAATAACTATGGCTACACCTTC. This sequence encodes CASSRGSGTGTNNYGYTF.

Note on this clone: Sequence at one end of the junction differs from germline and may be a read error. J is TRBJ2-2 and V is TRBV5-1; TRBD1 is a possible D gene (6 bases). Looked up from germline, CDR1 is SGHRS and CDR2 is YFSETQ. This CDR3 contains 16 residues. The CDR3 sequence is CASSLAIQGNAGELFF. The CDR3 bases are TGCGCCAGCAGCTTGGCCATTCAGGGGAACGCCGGGGAGCTGTTTTTT.

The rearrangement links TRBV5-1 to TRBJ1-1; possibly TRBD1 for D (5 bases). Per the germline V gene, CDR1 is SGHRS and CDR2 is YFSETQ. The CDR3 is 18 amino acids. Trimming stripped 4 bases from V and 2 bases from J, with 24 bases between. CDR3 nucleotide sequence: TGCGCCAGCAGCCAGGAGGGGCGGATCCTCCCAAGTAACACTGAAGCTTTCTTT. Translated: CASSQEGRILPSNTEAFF.

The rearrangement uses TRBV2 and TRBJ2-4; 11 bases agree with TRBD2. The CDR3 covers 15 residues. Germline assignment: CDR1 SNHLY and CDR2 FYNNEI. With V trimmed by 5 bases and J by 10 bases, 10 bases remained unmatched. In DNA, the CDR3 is TGTGCCAGCAGTTCCATAGCGGGGGGGGACGGGATTCAGTACTTC. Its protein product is CASSSIAGGDGIQYF.

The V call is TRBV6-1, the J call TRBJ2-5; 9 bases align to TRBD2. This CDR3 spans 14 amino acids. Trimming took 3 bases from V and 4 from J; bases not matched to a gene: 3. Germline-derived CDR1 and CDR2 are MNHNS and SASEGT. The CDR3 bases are TGTGCCAGCAGTGACGGGACTAGCCGAGAGACCCAGTACTTC. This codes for CASSDGTSRETQYF.

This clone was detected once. CDR3 DNA: TGCGCCAGCAGCTTGGAATCCGGGGAAGTACATGGCTACACCTTC. It encodes CASSLESGEVHGYTF. The V gene is TRBV5-1, the J gene TRBJ1-2; D gene uncertain. Trimming removed 0 bases at V and 6 bases at J, with 15 bases between. Germline CDR1 SGHRS, CDR2 YFSETQ. The CDR3 has 15 amino acids.

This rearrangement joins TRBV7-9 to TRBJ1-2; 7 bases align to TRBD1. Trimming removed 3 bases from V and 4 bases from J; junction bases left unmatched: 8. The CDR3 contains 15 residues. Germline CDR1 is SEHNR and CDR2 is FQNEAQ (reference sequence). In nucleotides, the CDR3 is TGTGCCAGCAGCTTGGCGGGACAGAGATTCTATGGCTACACCTTC. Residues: CASSLAGQRFYGYTF.

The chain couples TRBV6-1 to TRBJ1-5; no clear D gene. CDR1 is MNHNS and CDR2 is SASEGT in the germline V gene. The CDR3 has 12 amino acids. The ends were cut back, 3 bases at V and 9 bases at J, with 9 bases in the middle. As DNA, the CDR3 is TGTGCCAGCAGTGATTTTCCGGGGCCCCAGCATTTT. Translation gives CASSDFPGPQHF.